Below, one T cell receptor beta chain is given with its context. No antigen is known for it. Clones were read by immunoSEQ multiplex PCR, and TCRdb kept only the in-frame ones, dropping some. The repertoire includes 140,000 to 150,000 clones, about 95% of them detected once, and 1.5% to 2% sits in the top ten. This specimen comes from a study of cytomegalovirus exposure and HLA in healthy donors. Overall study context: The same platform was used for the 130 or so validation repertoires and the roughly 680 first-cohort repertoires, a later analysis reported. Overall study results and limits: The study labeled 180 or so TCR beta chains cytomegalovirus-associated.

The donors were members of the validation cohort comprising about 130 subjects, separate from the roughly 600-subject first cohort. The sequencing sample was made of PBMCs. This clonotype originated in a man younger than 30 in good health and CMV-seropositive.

The CDR3 loop reads CASSYTGGAGELFF. CDR3 DNA: TGTGCCAGCAGTTACACAGGGGGGGCCGGGGAGCTGTTTTTT. The chain couples TRBV6-5 to TRBJ2-2; possible D gene TRBD1, 8 bases. V was trimmed by 2 bases and J by 6 bases, leaving 10 bases between them. Germline V lookup: CDR1 MNHEY, CDR2 SVGAGI. The CDR3 consists of 14 residues.